This entry lists 16 T cell receptor beta chains sequenced from one sample in a study of control samples from healthy donors and cancer patients. This table comes from immunoSEQ multiplex PCR, and its TCRdb copy is limited to in-frame clones, with some not included. The repertoire holds about 15,000 clones, 70% to 80% seen once, with over 15% in the top ten. The specimen was formalin-fixed, paraffin-embedded tissue. Source of these receptors: a female donor with lung cancer.

V gene TRBV7-9 combines with J gene TRBJ2-6; D gene ambiguous. CDR3 length equals 16 residues. V was shortened by 10 bases and J by 2 bases, with 18 bases between the two germline ends. CDR1 is SEHNR, CDR2 FQNEAQ, per germline (reference sequence). The CDR3 sequence is CATSRVPTPGANVLTF. The CDR3 DNA follows: TGTGCCACCTCACGGGTCCCAACCCCTGGGGCCAACGTCCTGACTTTC.

The gene calls are TRBV3-1 (or the pseudogene TRBV3-2) and TRBJ2-5, with 8 bases fitting TRBD2. Looked up from germline, CDR1 is LGHDT and CDR2 is YNNKEL (reference sequence). The CDR3 length is 16 residues. J was trimmed by 4 bases and V by 4 bases; bases with no gene match: 11. CDR3 residues: CASSLSPGGVGETQYF. The CDR3 DNA sequence: TGTGCCAGCAGCCTCTCCCCGGGGGGGGTTGGAGAGACCCAGTACTTC.

The rearrangement uses TRBV27 and TRBJ1-1; tentative D call: TRBD1 (6 bases). The CDR3 spans 13 residues. Germline V gives CDR1 MNHEY, CDR2 SMNVEV (reference sequence). V dropped 2 bases and J dropped 7 bases, with 11 bases sitting between them. CDR3 bases: TGTGCCAGCAGTTTAGGGGGGCCTAGTGAAGCTTTCTTT. This translates into CASSLGGPSEAFF.

This sequence joins TRBV27 and TRBJ2-7, with 9 positions matching TRBD1. Germline assignment: CDR1 MNHEY and CDR2 SMNVEV (reference sequence). The CDR3 extends over 14 amino acids. The V gene end was trimmed by 5 bases and the J gene end by 4 bases; junction bases not matched to a gene: 6. The CDR3 protein is CASSTQDRGYEQYF. The CDR3 DNA reads TGTGCCAGCAGTACCCAGGACAGGGGTTACGAGCAGTACTTC.

About this clone itself: This same CDR3 is encoded by further DNA sequences in the sample. This chain connects TRBV5-1 to TRBJ2-3, with 7 bases lining up with TRBD2. Trimming took 4 bases from V and 1 from J; bases not matched to a gene: 9. The CDR3 is 16 residues long. CDR1 and CDR2 (germline): SGHRS, YFSETQ. CDR3 sequence reads: CASSEERSGGTDTQYF. The CDR3 coding sequence is TGCGCCAGCAGCGAAGAAAGAAGCGGGGGCACAGATACGCAGTATTTT.

This chain links TRBV19 with TRBJ2-5, with D unresolved. Trimming took 2 bases from V and 0 from J, leaving 10 bases between them. This CDR3 contains 15 residues. Germline assignment: CDR1 LNHDA and CDR2 SQIVND (reference sequence). DNA of the CDR3: TGTGCCAGTAGTATAACGGTTACGTACCAAGAGACCCAGTACTTC. This gives the protein CASSITVTYQETQYF.

Only a few counts were recorded for this clone. The rearrangement links TRBV5-6 to TRBJ1-5, with D perhaps matching TRBD1 (5 bases). The CDR3 contains 16 residues. Germline-derived CDR1 and CDR2 are SGHDT and YYEEEE. V gave up 3 bases and J gave up 7 bases, with 20 bases separating them. The CDR3 DNA reads as TGTGCCAGCAGCTCCGGGGTTGATCCGTCAGGGCAGCCCCAGCATTTT. The encoded protein is CASSSGVDPSGQPQHF.

The chain combines TRBV11-1 with TRBJ2-7; D may be TRBD1 (5 bases). With 5 bases removed from V and 3 bases from J, the gap between germline ends came to 11 bases. The CDR3 has 13 residues. The V gene's germline CDR1 is SGHAT and CDR2 FQDESV (reference sequence). CDR3 in amino acids: CASSIGHNYEQYF. DNA for the CDR3: TGTGCCAGCAGCATAGGACACAACTACGAGCAGTACTTC.

This chain links TRBV13 with TRBJ2-7, with TRBD2 matching over 8 bases. The CDR3 contains 16 residues. V was pared by 5 bases and J by 0 bases, with 9 bases of the junction left unmatched. CDR1 is PRHDT, CDR2 FYEKMQ, per germline (reference sequence). The CDR3 DNA reads TGTGCCAGCAGCAATAAAGCGGGGGTCAGCTCCTACGAGCAGTACTTC. As protein: CASSNKAGVSSYEQYF.

This rearrangement joins TRBV18 to TRBJ2-3; D remains unclear. This CDR3 comprises 15 residues. V lost 2 bases, J lost 6 bases, and 15 bases lay in between. CDR1 and CDR2 (germline): KGHSH, LQKENI. CDR3: CASSPGRSEVDTQYF. CDR3 sequence (DNA): TGTGCCAGCTCACCAGGCAGGAGTGAGGTGGATACGCAGTATTTT.

This clone has only a few counts. CDR3 protein: CATSLGFGELFF. The CDR3 DNA is TGTGCCACCAGTTTAGGTTTTGGGGAGCTGTTTTTT. The gene calls are TRBV24-1 and TRBJ2-2; no clear D gene. The ends were cut back, 6 bases at V and 8 bases at J, with 9 bases in the middle. This CDR3 is built from 12 residues. Germline values: CDR1 KGHDR, CDR2 SFDVKD.

The V gene is TRBV7-6, the J gene TRBJ2-3; TRBD2 agrees at 12 bases. The V gene end was trimmed by 4 bases and the J gene end by 4 bases; junction bases not matched to a gene: 3. The CDR3 consists of 15 residues. Germline V gene data show CDR1 as SGHVS and CDR2 as FNYEAQ. The chain's CDR3 is CASSSLAGGPDTQYF. CDR3 bases: TGTGCCAGCAGCTCCCTAGCGGGAGGGCCAGATACGCAGTATTTT.

This clone was seen a single time. At one of its ends the junction is not consistent with the germline gene, which may arise from a read error. V usage is TRBV7-8 and J usage is TRBJ1-2; no firm D call. Germline values: CDR1 SGHVS, CDR2 FQNEAQ. The CDR3 has 14 residues. CDR3: CANSLEGRNYGYTF. The CDR3 nucleotides are TGTGCCAACAGCTTAGAAGGGCGCAACTATGGCTACACCTTC.

This clone has more than one count but fewer than ten. V usage is TRBV2 and J usage is TRBJ1-2, with D uncertain. This CDR3 spans 13 amino acids. In germline, CDR1 is SNHLY, CDR2 FYNNEI. V shed 3 bases and J shed 0 bases, with 5 bases lying between them. Written as DNA, the CDR3 is TGTGCCAGCAGTGAGCAGGCTAACTATGGCTACACCTTC. Residues: CASSEQANYGYTF. The entire variable domain, with the rest obtained from reference TRBV2 and TRBJ1-2, is as follows: EPEVTQTPSHQVTQMGQEVILRCVPISNHLYFYWYRQILGQKVEFLVSFYNNEISEKSEIFDDQFSVERPDGSNFTLKIRSTKLEDSAMYFCASSEQANYGYTFGSGTRLTVV.

The chain has TRBV7-9 and TRBJ2-3; TRBD1 or TRBD2 may be the D gene (5 bases each). V was trimmed by 2 bases and J by 3 bases, leaving 9 bases between them. Germline lookup yields CDR1 SEHNR and CDR2 FQNEAQ (reference sequence). The CDR3 contains 14 residues. Here the CDR3 DNA reads TGTGCCAGCAGCTTAAAAGGGACGACAGATACGCAGTATTTT. Translation: CASSLKGTTDTQYF.

V is TRBV9 and J is TRBJ1-3, with TRBD1 as a possible D gene (6 bases). This CDR3 contains 15 residues. Germline V lookup: CDR1 SGDLS, CDR2 YYNGEE. V lost 3 bases, J lost 0 bases, and 10 bases lay in between. CDR3 region: CASSEGHNSGNTIYF. CDR3 in DNA: TGTGCCAGCAGCGAGGGACATAACTCTGGAAACACCATATATTTT.